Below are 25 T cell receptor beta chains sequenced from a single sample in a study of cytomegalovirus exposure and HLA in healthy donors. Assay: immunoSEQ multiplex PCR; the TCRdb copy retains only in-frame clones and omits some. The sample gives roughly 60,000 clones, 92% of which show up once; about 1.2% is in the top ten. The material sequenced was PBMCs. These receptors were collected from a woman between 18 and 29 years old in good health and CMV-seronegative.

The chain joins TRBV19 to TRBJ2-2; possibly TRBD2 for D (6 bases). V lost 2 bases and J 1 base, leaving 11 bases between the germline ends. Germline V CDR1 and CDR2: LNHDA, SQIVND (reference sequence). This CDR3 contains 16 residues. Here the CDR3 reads CASSIYGGLNTGELFF. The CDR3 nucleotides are TGTGCCAGTAGTATATACGGGGGATTGAACACCGGGGAGCTGTTTTTT.

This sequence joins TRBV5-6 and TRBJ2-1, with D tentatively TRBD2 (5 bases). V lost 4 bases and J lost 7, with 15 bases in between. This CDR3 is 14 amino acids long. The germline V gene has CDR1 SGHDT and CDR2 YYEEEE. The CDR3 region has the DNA TGTGCCAGCAGCCCCCTCGGACTTTCAAATGAGCAGTTCTTC. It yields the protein CASSPLGLSNEQFF.

The CDR3 is CASSDGSGFYGNTIYF. The DNA for the CDR3 is TGTGCCAGCAGCGACGGGTCAGGGTTTTATGGAAACACCATATATTTT. This sequence joins TRBV7-2 and TRBJ1-3, with D tentatively TRBD1 (5 bases). Germline V gene lookup returns CDR1 SGHTA and CDR2 FQGNSA. The V end lost 5 bases, the J end lost 3 bases, and 17 bases lay between the germline ends. The CDR3 has 16 residues.

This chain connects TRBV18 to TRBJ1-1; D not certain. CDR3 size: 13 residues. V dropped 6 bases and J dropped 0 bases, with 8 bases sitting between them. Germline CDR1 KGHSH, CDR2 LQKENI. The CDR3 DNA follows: TGTGCCAGCTCTCCGGTAATGAACACTGAAGCTTTCTTT. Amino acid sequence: CASSPVMNTEAFF.

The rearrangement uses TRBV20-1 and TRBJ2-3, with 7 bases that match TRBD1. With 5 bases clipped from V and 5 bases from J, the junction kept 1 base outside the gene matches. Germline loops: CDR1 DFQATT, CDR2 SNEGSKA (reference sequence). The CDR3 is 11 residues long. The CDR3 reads CSADREDTQYF. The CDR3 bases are TGCAGTGCTGACAGGGAAGATACGCAGTATTTT.

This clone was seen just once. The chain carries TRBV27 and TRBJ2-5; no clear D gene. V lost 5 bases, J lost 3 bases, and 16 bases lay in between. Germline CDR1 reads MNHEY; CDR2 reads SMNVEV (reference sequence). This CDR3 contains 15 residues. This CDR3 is CASSTPPGGEETQYF. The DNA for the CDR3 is TGTGCCAGCAGTACTCCTCCTGGCGGAGAAGAGACCCAGTACTTC.

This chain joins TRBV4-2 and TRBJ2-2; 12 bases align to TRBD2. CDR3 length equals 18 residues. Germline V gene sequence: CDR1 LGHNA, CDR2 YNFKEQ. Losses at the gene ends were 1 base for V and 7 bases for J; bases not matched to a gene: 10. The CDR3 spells CASSQVGLAGGPSGELFF. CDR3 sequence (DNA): TGTGCCAGCAGCCAAGTCGGTCTAGCGGGGGGGCCGAGCGGGGAGCTGTTTTTT.

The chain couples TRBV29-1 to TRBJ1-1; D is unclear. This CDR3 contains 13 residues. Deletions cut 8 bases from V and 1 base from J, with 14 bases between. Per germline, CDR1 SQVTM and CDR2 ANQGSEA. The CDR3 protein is CSPSRQANTEAFF. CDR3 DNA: TGCAGCCCAAGCCGGCAGGCGAACACTGAAGCTTTCTTT.

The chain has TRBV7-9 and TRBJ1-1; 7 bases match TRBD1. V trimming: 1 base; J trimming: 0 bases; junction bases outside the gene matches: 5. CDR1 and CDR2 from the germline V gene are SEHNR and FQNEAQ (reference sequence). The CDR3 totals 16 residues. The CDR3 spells CASSLVQGLVNTEAFF. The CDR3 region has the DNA TGTGCCAGCAGCTTAGTACAGGGGTTAGTGAACACTGAAGCTTTCTTT. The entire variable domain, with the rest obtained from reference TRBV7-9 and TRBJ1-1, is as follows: DTGVSQNPRHKITKRGQNVTFRCDPISEHNRLYWYRQTLGQGPEFLTYFQNEAQLEKSRLLSDRFSAERPKGSFSTLEIQRTEQGDSAMYLCASSLVQGLVNTEAFFGQGTRLTVV.

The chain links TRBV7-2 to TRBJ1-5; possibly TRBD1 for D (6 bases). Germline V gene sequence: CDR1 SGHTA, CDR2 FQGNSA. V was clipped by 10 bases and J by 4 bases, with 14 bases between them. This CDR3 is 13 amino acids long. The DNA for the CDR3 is TGTGCCATCGTAACAGGGTGGAATCAGCCCCAGCATTTT. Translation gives CAIVTGWNQPQHF.

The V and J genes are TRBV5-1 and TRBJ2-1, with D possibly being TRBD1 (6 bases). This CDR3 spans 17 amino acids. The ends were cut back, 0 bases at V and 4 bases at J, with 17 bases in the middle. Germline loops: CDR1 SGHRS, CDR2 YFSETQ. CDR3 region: CASSLGAWGRFYNEQFF. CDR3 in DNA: TGCGCCAGCAGCTTGGGGGCGTGGGGGCGCTTTTACAATGAGCAGTTCTTC.

Here the CDR3 reads CATSRGGPSYNEQFF. Written as DNA, the CDR3 is TGTGCCACCAGCAGAGGCGGTCCCTCCTACAATGAGCAGTTCTTC. The chain joins TRBV15 to TRBJ2-1, with D unclear. CDR3 size: 15 residues. Germline V gene sequence: CDR1 LNHNV, CDR2 YYDKDF (reference sequence). Trimming cost V 1 base and J 0 bases, with 7 bases left between them.

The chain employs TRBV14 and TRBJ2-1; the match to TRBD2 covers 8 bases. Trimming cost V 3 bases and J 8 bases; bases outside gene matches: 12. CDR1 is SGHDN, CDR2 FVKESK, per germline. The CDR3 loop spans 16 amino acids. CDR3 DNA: TGTGCCAGCAGCCATGTAAGCGGGAGTGAAGCGGATGAGCAGTTCTTC. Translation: CASSHVSGSEADEQFF.

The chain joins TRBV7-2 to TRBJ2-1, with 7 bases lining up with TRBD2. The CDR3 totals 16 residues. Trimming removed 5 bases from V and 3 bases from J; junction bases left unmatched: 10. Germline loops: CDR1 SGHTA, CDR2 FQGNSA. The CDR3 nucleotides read TGTGCCAGCAGCGCCACACTAGCGCGGAACTACAATGAGCAGTTCTTC. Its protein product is CASSATLARNYNEQFF.

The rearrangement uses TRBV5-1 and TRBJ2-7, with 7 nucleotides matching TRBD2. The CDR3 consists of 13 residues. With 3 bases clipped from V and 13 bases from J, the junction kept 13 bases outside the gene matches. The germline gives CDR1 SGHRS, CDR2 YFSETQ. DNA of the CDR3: TGCGCCAGCAGCTCAACAGTAAACCGGGACTACTACTTC. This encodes CASSSTVNRDYYF.

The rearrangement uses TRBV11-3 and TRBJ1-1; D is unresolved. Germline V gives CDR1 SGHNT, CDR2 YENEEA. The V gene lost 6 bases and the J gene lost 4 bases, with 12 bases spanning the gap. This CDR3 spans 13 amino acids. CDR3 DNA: TGTGCCAGCAGGTCCCAACAGTCCACTGAAGCTTTCTTT. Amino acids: CASRSQQSTEAFF.

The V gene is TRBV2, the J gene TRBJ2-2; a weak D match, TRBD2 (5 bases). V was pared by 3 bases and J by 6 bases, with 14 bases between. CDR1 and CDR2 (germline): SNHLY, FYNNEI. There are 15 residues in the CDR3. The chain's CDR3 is CASSEGDTTSGELFF. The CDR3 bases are TGTGCCAGCAGTGAGGGAGACACTACCTCCGGGGAGCTGTTTTTT.

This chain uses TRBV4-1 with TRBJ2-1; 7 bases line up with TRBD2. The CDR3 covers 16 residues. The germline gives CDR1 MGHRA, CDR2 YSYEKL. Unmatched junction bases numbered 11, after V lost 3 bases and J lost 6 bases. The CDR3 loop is CASSQVTSVVLNEQFF. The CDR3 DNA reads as TGCGCCAGCAGCCAGGTAACTAGCGTCGTCCTCAATGAGCAGTTCTTC.

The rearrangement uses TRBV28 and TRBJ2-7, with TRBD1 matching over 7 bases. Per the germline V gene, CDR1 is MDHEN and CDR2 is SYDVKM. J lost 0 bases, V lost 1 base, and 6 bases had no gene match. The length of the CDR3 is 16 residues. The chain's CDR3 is CASSLFLGTASYEQYF. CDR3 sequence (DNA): TGTGCCAGCAGTTTATTTCTCGGGACAGCCTCCTACGAGCAGTACTTC. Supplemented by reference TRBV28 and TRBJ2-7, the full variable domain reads DVKVTQSSRYLVKRTGEKVFLECVQDMDHENMFWYRQDPGLGLRLIYFSYDVKMKEKGDIPEGYSVSREKKERFSLILESASTNQTSMYLCASSLFLGTASYEQYFGPGTRLTVT.

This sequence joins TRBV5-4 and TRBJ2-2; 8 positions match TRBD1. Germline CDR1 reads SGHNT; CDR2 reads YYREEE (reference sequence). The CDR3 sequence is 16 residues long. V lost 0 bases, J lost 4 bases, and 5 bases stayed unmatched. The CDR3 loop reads CASSLEPTGVTGELFF. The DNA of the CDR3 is TGTGCCAGCAGCTTGGAGCCGACAGGGGTCACCGGGGAGCTGTTTTTT.

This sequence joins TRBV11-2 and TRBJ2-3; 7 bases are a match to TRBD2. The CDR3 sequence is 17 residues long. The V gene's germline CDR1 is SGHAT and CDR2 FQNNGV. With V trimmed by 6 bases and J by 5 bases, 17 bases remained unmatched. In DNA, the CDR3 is TGTGCCAGCAGTTTAACCACGTGGGGGGGAGGAGGAGATACGCAGTATTTT. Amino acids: CASSLTTWGGGGDTQYF.

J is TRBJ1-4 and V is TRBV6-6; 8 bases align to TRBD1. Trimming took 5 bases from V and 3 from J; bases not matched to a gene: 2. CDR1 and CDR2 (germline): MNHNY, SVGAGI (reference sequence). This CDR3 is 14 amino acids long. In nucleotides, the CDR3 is TGTGCCAGCAGTCAGACAGGGGCTAATGAAAAACTGTTTTTT. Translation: CASSQTGANEKLFF.

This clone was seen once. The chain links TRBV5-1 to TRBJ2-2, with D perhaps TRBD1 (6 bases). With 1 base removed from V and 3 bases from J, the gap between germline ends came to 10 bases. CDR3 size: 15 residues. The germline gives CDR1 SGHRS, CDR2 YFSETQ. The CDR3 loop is CASSLTGTHTGELFF. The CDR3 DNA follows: TGCGCCAGCAGCTTGACAGGGACCCACACCGGGGAGCTGTTTTTT.

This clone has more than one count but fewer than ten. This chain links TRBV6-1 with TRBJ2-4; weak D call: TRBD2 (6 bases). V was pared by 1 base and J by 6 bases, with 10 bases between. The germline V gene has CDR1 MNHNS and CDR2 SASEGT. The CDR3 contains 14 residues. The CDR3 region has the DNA TGTGCCAGCAGTGAAGGCGGGATAAGAAACATTCAGTACTTC. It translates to CASSEGGIRNIQYF.

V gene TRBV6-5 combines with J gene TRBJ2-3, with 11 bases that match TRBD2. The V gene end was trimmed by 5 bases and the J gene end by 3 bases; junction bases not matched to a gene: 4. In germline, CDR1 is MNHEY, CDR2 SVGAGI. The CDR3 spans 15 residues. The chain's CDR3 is CASSNLAGGTDTQYF. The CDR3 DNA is TGTGCCAGCAGTAATCTAGCGGGAGGAACAGATACGCAGTATTTT.